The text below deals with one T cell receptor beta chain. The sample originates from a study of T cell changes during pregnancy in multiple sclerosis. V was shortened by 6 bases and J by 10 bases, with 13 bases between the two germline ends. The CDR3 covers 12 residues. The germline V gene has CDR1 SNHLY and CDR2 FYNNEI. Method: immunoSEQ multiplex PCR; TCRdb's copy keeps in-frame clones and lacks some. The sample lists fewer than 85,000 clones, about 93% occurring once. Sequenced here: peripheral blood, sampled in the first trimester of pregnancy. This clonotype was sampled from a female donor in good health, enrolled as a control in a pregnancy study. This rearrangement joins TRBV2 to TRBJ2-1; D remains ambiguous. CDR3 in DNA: TGTGCCAGCAGCCTACGGAGATCCGAGCAGTTCTTC. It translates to CASSLRRSEQFF.